This T cell receptor (beta chain) originates from a study of T-cell reconstitution after alpha-beta-depleted transplantation in children. TCRbeta library preparation incorporated unique molecular identifiers. TCRdb re-called the PCR reads through MiXCR, storing one row per CDR3 protein. The sample includes nearly 250,000 distinct CDR3 sequences, roughly 8.2% of them seen just once. The CDR3 sequence is 15 residues long. Germline V lookup: CDR1 LNHNV, CDR2 YYDKDF (reference sequence). Between the trimmed V and J ends, which lost 0 bases and 6 bases, there was a span of 14 bases. This sequence joins TRBV15 and TRBJ1-2, with D maybe TRBD1 (5 bases). The clonotype originates from a male patient between 10 and 17 years old who had a stem cell transplant for acute lymphoblastic leukemia, so the T cells may come from the graft donor. Sample: PBMCs, mostly from graft donor cells, taken 180 days after TCRalphabeta/CD19-depleted stem cell transplant. The CDR3 sequence: CATSRDKGGANGYTF. The CDR3 bases are TGTGCCACCAGCAGAGATAAAGGAGGGGCCAATGGCTACACCTTC.